The 18 T cell receptor beta chains reported below all come from one sample, sequenced in a study of T cell responses to AZD1222 COVID-19 vaccine. Sequencing used immunoSEQ multiplex PCR; TCRdb keeps in-frame clones, though not all of them. In the table there are roughly 160,000 clones, roughly 89% of which are singletons. The sample consisted of peripheral blood, taken 28 days after the second AZD1222 dose. These receptors originate from an adult who received the AZD1222 COVID-19 vaccine.

This chain links TRBV5-5 with TRBJ1-1; D is unclear. This CDR3 contains 13 residues. Germline loops: CDR1 SGHKS, CDR2 YYEKEE (reference sequence). The ends were cut back, 4 bases at V and 7 bases at J, with 14 bases in the middle. The CDR3 loop is CASSLTFFVEAFF. The CDR3 DNA reads TGTGCCAGCAGCCTTACCTTTTTCGTTGAAGCTTTCTTT.

In this sample, this clone turned up a few times. This sequence joins TRBV10-3 and TRBJ1-5, with a weak D call TRBD1 (5 bases). The CDR3 runs 13 residues. Germline values: CDR1 ENHRY, CDR2 SYGVKD. Trimming left V 0 bases short and J 5 bases short, with 5 bases between. The CDR3 here is CAISESGDQPQHF. The CDR3 coding sequence is TGTGCCATCAGTGAGTCGGGGGATCAGCCCCAGCATTTT.

For this clone: A read error may produce the germline difference seen at one junction end. The CDR3 sequence is CASSLLGQEGNLARF. The CDR3 DNA is TGTGCCAGCAGTTTATTGGGGCAGGAGGGGAACCTCGCTCGTTTC. The chain is built from TRBV28 and TRBJ2-7; tentative D call: TRBD2 (6 bases). There are 15 residues in the CDR3. CDR1 is MDHEN and CDR2 is SYDVKM in the germline V gene.

The chain is built from TRBV11-2 and TRBJ2-7, with 9 nucleotides matching TRBD1. V lost 5 bases and J lost 9; bases outside the gene matches: 14. Germline V gives CDR1 SGHAT, CDR2 FQNNGV. The CDR3 totals 15 residues. DNA for the CDR3: TGTGCCAGCAGCCCCATTGGACAGGGGCGCGGGGGGCAGTACTTC. Protein sequence: CASSPIGQGRGGQYF. Full variable domain (rest looked up from reference TRBV11-2 and TRBJ2-7): EAGVAQSPRYKIIEKRQSVAFWCNPISGHATLYWYQQILGQGPKLLIQFQNNGVVDDSQLPKDRFSAERLKGVDSTLKIQPAKLEDSAVYLCASSPIGQGRGGQYFGPGTRLTVT.

This clone was detected once. V usage is TRBV13 and J usage is TRBJ2-5; TRBD1 matches 7 bases. Germline-derived CDR1 and CDR2 are PRHDT and FYEKMQ (reference sequence). There are 14 residues in the CDR3. Trimming took 2 bases from V and 5 from J; bases not matched to a gene: 5. The CDR3 spells CASSLHRGAETQYF. The CDR3 DNA sequence: TGTGCCAGCAGCTTACACAGGGGTGCGGAGACCCAGTACTTC.

V is TRBV7-9 and J is TRBJ1-1; 9 nucleotides agree with TRBD1. There are 14 residues in the CDR3. In germline, CDR1 is SEHNR, CDR2 FQNEAQ (reference sequence). V shed 3 bases, J shed 5 bases, and the junction held 4 bases outside the gene matches. The CDR3 is CASSLTGGRTEAFF. CDR3 bases: TGTGCCAGCAGCTTGACAGGGGGGAGGACTGAAGCTTTCTTT.

This chain joins TRBV10-3 and TRBJ1-1; 7 nucleotides align to TRBD1. Germline CDR1 is ENHRY and CDR2 is SYGVKD. Trimming at V came to 6 bases and at J to 11 bases, leaving 12 bases not matched to a gene. This CDR3 comprises 13 residues. The DNA for the CDR3 is TGTGCCATCAGGCTCTCAGGGGGGGCCGGCGCTTTCTTT. It yields the protein CAIRLSGGAGAFF.

This clone was found once. The gene calls are TRBV4-1 and TRBJ2-7, with D possibly matching TRBD1 (8 bases). V was clipped by 2 bases and J by 4 bases, with 15 bases between them. The CDR3 spans 15 residues. The germline V gene encodes CDR1 MGHRA and CDR2 YSYEKL. This CDR3 reads CASSQQGQGGYEQYF. In DNA, the CDR3 is TGCGCCAGCAGCCAACAAGGACAGGGAGGGTACGAGCAGTACTTC.

The chain carries TRBV19 and TRBJ2-2, with a possible D match to TRBD1 (6 bases). The V gene lost 3 bases and the J gene lost 4 bases, with 12 bases spanning the gap. Germline CDR1 is LNHDA and CDR2 is SQIVND (reference sequence). The CDR3 spans 15 residues. The CDR3 sequence is CASSITGIGTGELFF. The DNA for the CDR3 is TGTGCCAGTAGTATTACAGGGATCGGCACCGGGGAGCTGTTTTTT. Complete variable domain (other parts from reference TRBV19 and TRBJ2-2): DGGITQSPKYLFRKEGQNVTLSCEQNLNHDAMYWYRQDPGQGLRLIYYSQIVNDFQKGDIAEGYSVSREKKESFPLTVTSAQKNPTAFYLCASSITGIGTGELFFGEGSRLTVL.

The rearrangement uses TRBV12-3 or TRBV12-4 and TRBJ1-6, with D perhaps matching TRBD1 (6 bases). The CDR3 is made up of 13 amino acids. Trimming shortened V by 5 bases and J by 10 bases, and 12 bases separated the two germline ends. CDR3 DNA: TGTGCCAGCAGTAATACAGGGACCTCACCCCTCCACTTT. Its translation is CASSNTGTSPLHF.

This chain joins TRBV5-8 and TRBJ2-7; TRBD2 is a possible D gene (5 bases). Germline CDR1 SGHTS, CDR2 YDEGEE. V shed 0 bases and J shed 2 bases, with 15 bases lying between them. The CDR3 has 16 residues. The CDR3 nucleotides are TGTGCCAGCAGCTTGGCCGGGGTCAGCCCGGCCTACGAGCAGTACTTC. It specifies CASSLAGVSPAYEQYF.

The chain recombines TRBV15 with TRBJ1-1; 8 bases align to TRBD1. Germline V gene data show CDR1 as LNHNV and CDR2 as YYDKDF (reference sequence). Trimming cost V 0 bases and J 11 bases; bases outside gene matches: 5. There are 13 residues in the CDR3. The CDR3 DNA is TGTGCCACCAGCAGAGATCCGGGACAGGACGCTTTCTTT. It codes for CATSRDPGQDAFF.

V is TRBV3-1 (or the pseudogene TRBV3-2) and J is TRBJ1-6; the D gene is possibly TRBD1 (5 bases). The V end was cut by 3 bases, the J end by 9 bases, with 12 bases between. The CDR3 spans 14 residues. In germline, CDR1 is LGHDT, CDR2 YNNKEL (reference sequence). The CDR3 reads CASSHRQGASPLHF. In DNA form, the CDR3 reads TGTGCCAGCAGCCACCGGCAGGGAGCTTCACCCCTCCACTTT.

J is TRBJ1-5 and V is TRBV19, with 9 bases fitting TRBD1. The V gene end was trimmed by 7 bases and the J gene end by 0 bases; junction bases not matched to a gene: 10. Looked up from germline, CDR1 is LNHDA and CDR2 is SQIVND (reference sequence). CDR3 length: 17 amino acids. CDR3 sequence: CASNGGQGGYSNQPQHF. CDR3 nucleotide sequence: TGTGCCAGTAACGGGGGACAGGGAGGCTATAGCAATCAGCCCCAGCATTTT.

CDR3 sequence reads: CASSPGTGANYGYTF. CDR3 sequence (DNA): TGTGCCAGCAGTCCCGGGACAGGGGCTAACTATGGCTACACCTTC. The chain recombines TRBV28 with TRBJ1-2; 10 bases are shared with TRBD1. CDR1 is MDHEN and CDR2 is SYDVKM in the germline V gene. The J segment lost 0 bases and the V segment lost 5 bases, leaving 3 bases of the junction unmatched. CDR3 length: 15 amino acids.

The sample holds a few counts of this clone. V gene TRBV15 combines with J gene TRBJ1-6, with 7 bases matching TRBD1. Germline loops: CDR1 LNHNV, CDR2 YYDKDF (reference sequence). The CDR3 totals 12 residues. The V gene end was trimmed by 8 bases and the J gene end by 9 bases; junction bases not matched to a gene: 4. CDR3 sequence (DNA): TGTGCCACCGGGACAGAGCTTTCACCCCTCCACTTT. It is translated as CATGTELSPLHF.

The chain carries TRBV2 and TRBJ2-7, with D possibly being TRBD2 (5 bases). The CDR3 extends over 13 amino acids. Germline CDR1 SNHLY, CDR2 FYNNEI. Trimming shortened V by 7 bases and J by 2 bases, and 12 bases separated the two germline ends. The CDR3 here is CASTSGLTYEQYF. The CDR3 coding sequence is TGTGCCAGCACTTCCGGACTGACCTACGAGCAGTACTTC.

This chain connects TRBV4-1 to TRBJ1-5, with D unclear. Trimming removed 1 base from V and 7 bases from J, with 8 bases in between. From germline, CDR1 is MGHRA and CDR2 YSYEKL. There are 13 residues in the CDR3. The CDR3: CASSQAPGQPQHF. CDR3 nucleotides: TGCGCCAGCAGCCAAGCTCCGGGGCAGCCCCAGCATTTT.